This T cell receptor beta chain was sequenced in a study of blood T cell repertoires in COVID-19 (dated by TCRdb to 2020 to 2022). About the study as a whole: The collaborator samples originated in the United States, Italy and Spain and spanned the acute and convalescent phases of COVID-19. The material from the prospective study consisted of cDNA or gDNA derived from T cells, B-cell-depleted T cells, or PBMCs. The dataset comprised deeply sampled blood TCRbeta repertoires from subjects exposed to, actively infected with, or recovered from COVID-19. The repertoires were made available in a free public database intended to serve as a resource for research on the immune response to SARS-CoV-2. The samples were drawn from the first 160 participants of the ongoing ImmuneRACE study and from 1,200 or so subjects provided by 6 global collaborators. A de-identified subject ID, COVID-19 status, age in years and sex were almost always included in the sample metadata. Where available, HLA class I and class II types were taken from metadata supplied by the sample provider and were not determined by assay-based typing. Study-wide findings and limitations: The quantity of clinical and demographic metadata differed by source and by participant and was supplied without curation.

A second Seattle source provided samples from volunteer blood donors who had recovered from COVID-19. The collaborating institutions used their own protocols to collect whole blood in K2EDTA tubes. Collaborator samples were shipped for TCRbeta analysis as frozen whole blood, isolated PBMCs, or DNA extracted from either sample type. From cysteine to phenylalanine, the CDR3 is 14 amino acids long. This entry keeps only the CDR3 DNA: 42 bases, framed from base 1. Per the germline V gene, SGDLS is the CDR1 and YYNGEE is the CDR2. V lost 2 bases and J lost 5 bases, and the count of bases not matched to a germline gene is 4. TCRbeta CDR3 regions were amplified from genomic DNA by means of the immunoSEQ Assay, a bias-controlled multiplex PCR. The authors' analysis ran thus. Within the assay, amplification of reference gene primers was used to estimate how many nucleated cells each sample contained. To quantify the absolute abundance of each unique TCRbeta CDR3 rearrangement, sequence reads were collapsed and filtered. Productive Simpson clonality was computed per sample as the square root of Simpson's diversity index over productive rearrangements. TCRdb took over this immuneACCESS table, retaining in-frame rearrangements with V and J assigned. Such tables are incomplete; in checked studies, under half of the missing clones stem from an unresolved V gene, and the remainder is unexplained. V and J calls and clone size are copied from that table; D and trimming were computed from the DNA. This sample lists just under 150,000 clones; about 89% were detected once. The ten largest clonotypes hold 30% to 45% of the sample.

In regard to this clone: This receptor's antigen is unknown. It has no much larger one-base neighbor in the sample; base qualities were not kept.

The sequence joins TRBV9 to TRBJ2-7; 10 bases in the middle match TRBD1. Sequencing used peripheral blood. The sequence came from a man between 45 and 60 years old who had recovered from COVID-19. CDR3 region: CASSVGTGVHEQYF. The DNA sequence is given as TGTGCCAGCAGCGTCGGGACAGGGGTCCACGAGCAGTACTTC. With all but the CDR3 taken from the reference TRBV9 and TRBJ2-7 genes, the full variable domain is: DSGVTQTPKHLITATGQRVTLRCSPRSGDLSVYWYQQSLDQGLQFLIQYYNGEERAKGNILERFSAQQFPDLHSELNLSSLELGDSALYFCASSVGTGVHEQYFGPGTRLTVT.